The clone carrying this T cell receptor beta chain was picked up a small number of times. The junction departs from germline at one end; a sequencing error may be responsible. Germline-derived CDR1 and CDR2 are LGHDT and YNNKEL (reference sequence). CDR3 length: 16 residues. These data originate in a study of blood T cells in healthy people across ages. Next came a second PCR, run for about 6 to 12 cycles, which used a sample-barcoded 5' primer along with a J-beta primer mix. A single record per CDR3 protein comes from TCRdb applying MiXCR to the 5' RACE reads. This sample has under 1,100,000 distinct CDR3 sequences, with about 25% found just once. This sample also belongs to another study, concerning T cells of mothers and their children. From that study: Related mother and child pairs showed slightly greater overlap (not significant) than unrelated pairs did.

Sequencing was carried out using blood. The clonotype originates from a girl aged 2-10 years in good health. The chain couples TRBV3-1 to TRBJ2-1; TRBD2 aligns across 9 bases. The CDR3 DNA is TGTGCCATCAGCCCTAGCGGGGCCCTTTCCTACAATGAGCAGTTCTTC. Translated: CAISPSGALSYNEQFF.